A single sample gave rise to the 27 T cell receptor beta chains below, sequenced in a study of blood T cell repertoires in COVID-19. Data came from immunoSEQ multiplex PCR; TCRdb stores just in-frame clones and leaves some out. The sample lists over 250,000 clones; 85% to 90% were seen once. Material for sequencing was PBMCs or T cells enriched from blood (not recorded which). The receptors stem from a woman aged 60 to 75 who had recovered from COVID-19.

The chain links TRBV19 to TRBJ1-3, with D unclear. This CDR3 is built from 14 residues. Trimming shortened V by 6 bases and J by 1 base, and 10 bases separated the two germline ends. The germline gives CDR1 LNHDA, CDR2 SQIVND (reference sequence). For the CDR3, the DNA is TGTGCCAGTAGAATCGGAGTTTCTGGAAACACCATATATTTT. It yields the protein CASRIGVSGNTIYF. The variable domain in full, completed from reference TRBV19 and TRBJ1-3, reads DGGITQSPKYLFRKEGQNVTLSCEQNLNHDAMYWYRQDPGQGLRLIYYSQIVNDFQKGDIAEGYSVSREKKESFPLTVTSAQKNPTAFYLCASRIGVSGNTIYFGEGSWLTVV.

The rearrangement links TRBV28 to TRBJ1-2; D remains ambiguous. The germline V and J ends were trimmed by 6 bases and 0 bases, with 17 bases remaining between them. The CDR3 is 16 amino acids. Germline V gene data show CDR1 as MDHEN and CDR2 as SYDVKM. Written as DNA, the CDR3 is TGTGCCAGCAGCCCAACCGGGGAGTTGACTAACTATGGCTACACCTTC. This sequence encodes CASSPTGELTNYGYTF.

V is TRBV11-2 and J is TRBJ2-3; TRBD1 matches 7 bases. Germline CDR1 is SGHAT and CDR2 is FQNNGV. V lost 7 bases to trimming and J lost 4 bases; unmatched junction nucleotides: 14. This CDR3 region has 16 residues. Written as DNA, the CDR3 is TGTGCCAGCAACATGAACAGGGGTGGGAGCGCAGATACGCAGTATTTT. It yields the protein CASNMNRGGSADTQYF. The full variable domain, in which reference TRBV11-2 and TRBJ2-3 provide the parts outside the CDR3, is EAGVAQSPRYKIIEKRQSVAFWCNPISGHATLYWYQQILGQGPKLLIQFQNNGVVDDSQLPKDRFSAERLKGVDSTLKIQPAKLEDSAVYLCASNMNRGGSADTQYFGPGTRLTVL.

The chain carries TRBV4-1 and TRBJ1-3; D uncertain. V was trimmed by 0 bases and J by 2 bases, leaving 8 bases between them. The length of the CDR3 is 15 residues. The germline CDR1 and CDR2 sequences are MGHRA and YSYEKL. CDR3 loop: CASSQDQRTGNTIYF. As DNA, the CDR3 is TGCGCCAGCAGCCAAGATCAGAGGACTGGAAACACCATATATTTT.

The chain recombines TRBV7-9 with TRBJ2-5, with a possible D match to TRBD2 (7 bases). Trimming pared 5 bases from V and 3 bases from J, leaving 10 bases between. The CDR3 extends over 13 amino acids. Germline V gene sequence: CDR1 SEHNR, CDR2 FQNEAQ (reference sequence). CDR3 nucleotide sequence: TGTGCCAGCAGCAGGGGGAGGGAAGAGACCCAGTACTTC. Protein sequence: CASSRGREETQYF.

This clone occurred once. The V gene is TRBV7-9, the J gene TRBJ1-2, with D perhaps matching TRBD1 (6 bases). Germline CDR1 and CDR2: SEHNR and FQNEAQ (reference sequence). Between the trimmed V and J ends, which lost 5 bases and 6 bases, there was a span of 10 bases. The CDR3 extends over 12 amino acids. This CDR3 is CASSVRTDGYTF. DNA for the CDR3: TGTGCCAGCAGCGTGAGGACAGATGGCTACACCTTC. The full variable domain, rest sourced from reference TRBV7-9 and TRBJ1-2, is DTGVSQNPRHKITKRGQNVTFRCDPISEHNRLYWYRQTLGQGPEFLTYFQNEAQLEKSRLLSDRFSAERPKGSFSTLEIQRTEQGDSAMYLCASSVRTDGYTFGSGTRLTVV.

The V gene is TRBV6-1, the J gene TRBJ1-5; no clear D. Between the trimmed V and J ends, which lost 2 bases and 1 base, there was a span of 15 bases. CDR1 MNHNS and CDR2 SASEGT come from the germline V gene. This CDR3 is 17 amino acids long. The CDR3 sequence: CASSELEAPRSNQPQHF. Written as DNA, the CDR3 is TGTGCCAGCAGTGAATTAGAGGCGCCTCGGAGCAATCAGCCCCAGCATTTT.

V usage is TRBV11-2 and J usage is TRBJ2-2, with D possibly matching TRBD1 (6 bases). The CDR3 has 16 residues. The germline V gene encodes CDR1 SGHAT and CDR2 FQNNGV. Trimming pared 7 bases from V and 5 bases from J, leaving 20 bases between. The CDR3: CASMQGWGRYTGELFF. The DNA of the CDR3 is TGTGCCAGCATGCAGGGCTGGGGGCGGTATACCGGGGAGCTGTTTTTT. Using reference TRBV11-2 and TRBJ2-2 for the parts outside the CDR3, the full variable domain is EAGVAQSPRYKIIEKRQSVAFWCNPISGHATLYWYQQILGQGPKLLIQFQNNGVVDDSQLPKDRFSAERLKGVDSTLKIQPAKLEDSAVYLCASMQGWGRYTGELFFGEGSRLTVL.

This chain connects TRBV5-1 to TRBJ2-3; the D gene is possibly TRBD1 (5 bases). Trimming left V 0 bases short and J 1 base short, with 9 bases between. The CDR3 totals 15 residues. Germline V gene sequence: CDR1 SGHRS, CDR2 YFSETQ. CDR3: CASSLVVGGTDTQYF. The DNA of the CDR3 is TGCGCCAGCAGCTTGGTCGTAGGGGGCACAGATACGCAGTATTTT.

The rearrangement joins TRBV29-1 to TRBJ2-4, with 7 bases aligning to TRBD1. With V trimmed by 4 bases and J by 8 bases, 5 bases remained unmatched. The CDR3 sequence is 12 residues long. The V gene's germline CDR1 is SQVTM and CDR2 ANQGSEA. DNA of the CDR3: TGCAGCGTTGGCCAAACAGGGGACATTCAGTACTTC. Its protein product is CSVGQTGDIQYF. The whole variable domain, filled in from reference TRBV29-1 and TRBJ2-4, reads SAVISQKPSRDICQRGTSLTIQCQVDSQVTMMFWYRQQPGQSLTLIATANQGSEATYESGFVIDKFPISRPNLTFSTLTVSNMSPEDSSIYLCSVGQTGDIQYFGAGTRLSVL.

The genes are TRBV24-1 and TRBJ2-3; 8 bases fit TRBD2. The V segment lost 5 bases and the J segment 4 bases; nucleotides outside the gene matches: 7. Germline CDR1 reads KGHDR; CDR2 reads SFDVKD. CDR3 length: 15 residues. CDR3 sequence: CATSVSGLGPDTQYF. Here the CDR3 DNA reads TGTGCCACCAGTGTATCGGGACTAGGCCCAGATACGCAGTATTTT.

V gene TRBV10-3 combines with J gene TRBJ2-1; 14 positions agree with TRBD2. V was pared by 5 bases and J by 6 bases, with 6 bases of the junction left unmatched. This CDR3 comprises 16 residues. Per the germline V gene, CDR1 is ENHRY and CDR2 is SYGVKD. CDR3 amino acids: CAISNIGTSGSNEQFF. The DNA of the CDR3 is TGTGCCATCAGTAATATCGGGACTAGCGGGAGCAATGAGCAGTTCTTC.

In DNA, the CDR3 is TGTGCCAGCAGCGAGCGACTAGCGGGAGCAGATACGCAGTATTTT. It translates to CASSERLAGADTQYF. This chain joins TRBV9 and TRBJ2-3; 12 nucleotides agree with TRBD2. The CDR3 consists of 15 residues. The ends lost 3 bases at V and 4 bases at J; junction bases unmatched: 3. Germline lookup yields CDR1 SGDLS and CDR2 YYNGEE. The full variable domain, its missing parts supplied by reference TRBV9 and TRBJ2-3, is DSGVTQTPKHLITATGQRVTLRCSPRSGDLSVYWYQQSLDQGLQFLIQYYNGEERAKGNILERFSAQQFPDLHSELNLSSLELGDSALYFCASSERLAGADTQYFGPGTRLTVL.

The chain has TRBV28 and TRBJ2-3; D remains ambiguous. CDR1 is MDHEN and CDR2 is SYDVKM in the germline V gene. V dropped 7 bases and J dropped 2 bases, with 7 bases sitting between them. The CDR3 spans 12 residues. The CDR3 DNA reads TGTGCCAGCACCCAGATCACAGATACGCAGTATTTT. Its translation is CASTQITDTQYF.

The CDR3 DNA follows: TGTGCCAGCCGCTCTTCTAGGAGGAGCTCCTACGAGCAGTACTTC. Protein product: CASRSSRRSSYEQYF. The chain employs TRBV9 and TRBJ2-7, with a possible D match to TRBD2 (5 bases). CDR3 length: 15 amino acids. Trimming cost V 7 bases and J 0 bases, with 17 bases left between them. Looked up from germline, CDR1 is SGDLS and CDR2 is YYNGEE.

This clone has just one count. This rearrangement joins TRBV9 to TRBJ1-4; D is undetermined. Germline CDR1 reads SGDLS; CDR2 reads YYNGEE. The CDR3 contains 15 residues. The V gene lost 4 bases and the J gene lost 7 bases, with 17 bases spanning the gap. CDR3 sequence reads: CASSPGVLEGEKLFF. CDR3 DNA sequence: TGTGCCAGCAGCCCCGGGGTGCTCGAAGGTGAAAAACTGTTTTTT.

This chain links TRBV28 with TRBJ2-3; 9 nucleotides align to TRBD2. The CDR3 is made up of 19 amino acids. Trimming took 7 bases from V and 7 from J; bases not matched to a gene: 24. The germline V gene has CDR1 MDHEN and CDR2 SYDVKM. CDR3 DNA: TGTGCCAGCACCCCGGGGTGGGAGCGGGGGGCTCAGCGGGGTTATACGCAGTATTTT. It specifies CASTPGWERGAQRGYTQYF.

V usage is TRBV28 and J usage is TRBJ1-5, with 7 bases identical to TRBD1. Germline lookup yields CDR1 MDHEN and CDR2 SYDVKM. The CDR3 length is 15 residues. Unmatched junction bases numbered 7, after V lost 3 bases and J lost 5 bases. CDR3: CASSFHRGPYQPQHF. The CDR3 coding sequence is TGTGCCAGCAGTTTCCACAGGGGTCCGTATCAGCCCCAGCATTTT.

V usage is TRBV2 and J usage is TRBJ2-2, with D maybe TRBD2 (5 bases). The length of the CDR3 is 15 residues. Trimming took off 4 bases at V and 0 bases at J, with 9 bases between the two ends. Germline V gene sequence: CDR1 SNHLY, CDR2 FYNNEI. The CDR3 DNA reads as TGTGCCAGCAGTGGAGGACTCGCGAACACCGGGGAGCTGTTTTTT. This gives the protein CASSGGLANTGELFF.

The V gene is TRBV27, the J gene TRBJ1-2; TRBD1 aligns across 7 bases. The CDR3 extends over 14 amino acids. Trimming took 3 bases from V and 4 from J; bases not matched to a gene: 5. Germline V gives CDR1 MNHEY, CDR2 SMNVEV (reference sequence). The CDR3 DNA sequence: TGTGCCAGCAGTTTGAAGGGGGCTATCTATGGCTACACCTTC. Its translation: CASSLKGAIYGYTF.

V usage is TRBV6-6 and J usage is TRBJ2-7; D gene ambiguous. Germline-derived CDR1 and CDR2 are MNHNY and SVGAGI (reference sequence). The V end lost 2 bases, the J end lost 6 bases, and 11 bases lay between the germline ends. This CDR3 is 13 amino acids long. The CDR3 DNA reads TGTGCCAGCAGTTACCGAGACTCCGGCGAGCAGTACTTC. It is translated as CASSYRDSGEQYF.

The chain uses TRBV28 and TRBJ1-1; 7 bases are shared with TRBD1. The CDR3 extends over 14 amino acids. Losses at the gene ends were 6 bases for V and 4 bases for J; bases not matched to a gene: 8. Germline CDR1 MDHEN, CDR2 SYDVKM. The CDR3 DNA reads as TGTGCCAGCAGCCTAGGGGGCGCAATCACTGAAGCTTTCTTT. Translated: CASSLGGAITEAFF. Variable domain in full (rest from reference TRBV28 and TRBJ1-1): DVKVTQSSRYLVKRTGEKVFLECVQDMDHENMFWYRQDPGLGLRLIYFSYDVKMKEKGDIPEGYSVSREKKERFSLILESASTNQTSMYLCASSLGGAITEAFFGQGTRLTVV.

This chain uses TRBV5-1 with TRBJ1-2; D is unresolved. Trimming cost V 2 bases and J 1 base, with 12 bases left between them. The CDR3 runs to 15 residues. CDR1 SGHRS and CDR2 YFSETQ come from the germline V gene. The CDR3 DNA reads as TGCGCCAGCAGCTTCGGCGGCAGCCATAACTATGGCTACACCTTC. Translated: CASSFGGSHNYGYTF. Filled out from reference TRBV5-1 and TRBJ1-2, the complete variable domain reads KAGVTQTPRYLIKTRGQQVTLSCSPISGHRSVSWYQQTPGQGLQFLFEYFSETQRNKGNFPGRFSGRQFSNSRSEMNVSTLELGDSALYLCASSFGGSHNYGYTFGSGTRLTVV.

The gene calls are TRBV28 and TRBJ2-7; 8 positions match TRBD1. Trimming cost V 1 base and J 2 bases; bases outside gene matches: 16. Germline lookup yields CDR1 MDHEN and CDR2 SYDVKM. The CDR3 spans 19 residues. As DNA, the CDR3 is TGTGCCAGCAGTTTATCATTTCTTGGAATTGGGACAGGCGCCTACGAGCAGTACTTC. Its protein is CASSLSFLGIGTGAYEQYF.

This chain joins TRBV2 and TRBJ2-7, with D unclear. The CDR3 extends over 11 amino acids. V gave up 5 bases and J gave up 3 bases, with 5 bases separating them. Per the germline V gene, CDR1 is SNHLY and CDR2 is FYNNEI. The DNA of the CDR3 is TGTGCCAGCAGTTACTTCTACGAGCAGTACTTC. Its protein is CASSYFYEQYF.

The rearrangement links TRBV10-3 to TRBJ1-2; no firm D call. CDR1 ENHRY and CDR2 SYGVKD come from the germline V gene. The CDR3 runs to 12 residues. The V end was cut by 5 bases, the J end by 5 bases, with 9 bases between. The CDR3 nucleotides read TGTGCCATCAGTCGTTTGGAGTATGGCTACACCTTC. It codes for CAISRLEYGYTF.

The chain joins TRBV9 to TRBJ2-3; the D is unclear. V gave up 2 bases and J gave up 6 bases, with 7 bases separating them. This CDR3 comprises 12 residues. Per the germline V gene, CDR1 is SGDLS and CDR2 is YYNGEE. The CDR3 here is CASSVSADTQYF. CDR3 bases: TGTGCCAGCAGCGTTTCCGCGGATACGCAGTATTTT.